A selection of T cell receptor beta chains follows, all from one sample in a study of regulatory T cells in long-lasting Graves disease. From the multiplex PCR reads, TCRdb called clonotypes with MiXCR, one entry per CDR3 protein. The sample holds around 500,000 distinct CDR3 sequences; around 12% are singletons and the top ten take roughly 9.3%. The sample also formed part of further work on T cells in Graves' hyperthyroidism and ophthalmopathy.

Source: peripheral blood mononuclear cells (PBMCs), taken at new diagnosis, from a patient treated with antithyroid drugs. The receptors come from a woman in her 30s with Graves disease. Each CDR3 is given with its conserved first and last residue.

V,length,CDR3
TRBV9,14,CASSAEDSYNEQFF
TRBV28,15,CASSSPGLAWLEQFF
TRBV11-1,14,CASSLGVKNTEAFF
TRBV18,15,CASSPPVLASETQYF
TRBV20-1,10,CRTGVYGYTF
TRBV28,17,CASSFPRGLAGANEQYF
TRBV30,13,CAWSRGRDREQYF
TRBV10-3,16,CAISESGGYHQETQYF
TRBV4-1,18,CASSQWDAEAGGNQPQHF
TRBV15,15,CATSRAGTANTEAFF
TRBV5-6,14,CASSPGQARDTQYF
TRBV6-2/TRBV6-3,15,CASRTGRGGNQPQHF
TRBV7-9,15,CASRRRTVTYNEQFF
TRBV6-1,11,CASRGFAQAFF
TRBV30,14,CAWRVRASGTEQFF
TRBV30,14,CAWSGAGGTTPLHF
TRBV28,15,CASSLWDSGNQPQHF
TRBV20-1,15,CSAMLAGSSYNEQFF
TRBV4-1,13,CASSPPLGRTQYF
TRBV28,17,CASSLSILAGVANEQYF
TRBV11-2,15,CASSPRLGGSYEQYF
TRBV7-6,13,CASSNSGPYEQYF
TRBV24-1,16,CATSDLGGTDANEQFF
TRBV7-2,14,CASSLVAQTTEAFF
TRBV6-2/TRBV6-3,18,CASSRQGAHLYSNQPQHF
TRBV16,13,CASSLRESYEQYF
TRBV19,12,CASSRQALGYTF
TRBV5-1,14,CASSPEGPSYEQYF
TRBV28,20,CASSFRFSAYGQGSSYEQYF
TRBV27,12,CASRGSKNEQFF